The clone carrying this T cell receptor (beta chain) was counted between two and nine times. TCRdb's table, derived via immunoSEQ multiplex PCR, lists solely in-frame clones and lacks some. The repertoire holds 80,000 to 100,000 clones, with 85% to 95% as singletons. The data stem from a study of T cell changes during pregnancy in multiple sclerosis. Per the germline V gene, CDR1 is SGHTA and CDR2 is FQGNSA. The CDR3 totals 16 residues. Trimming cost V 5 bases and J 3 bases, with 18 bases left between them. The rearrangement joins TRBV7-2 to TRBJ2-3; tentatively, D is TRBD1 (7 bases). Sequenced here: peripheral blood, sampled in the first trimester of pregnancy. This receptor was obtained from a female donor with multiple sclerosis, enrolled in a pregnancy study. This CDR3 reads CASSPRQGGSTDTQYF. The CDR3 bases are TGTGCCAGCAGCCCCCGACAGGGAGGTTCGACAGATACGCAGTATTTT.